Following are 24 T cell receptor beta chains from one sample sequenced in a study of T cell repertoires in cytomegalovirus infection (dated by TCRdb to 2018 to 2020). Sequenced on an Illumina HiSeq 1500. In-frame beta chains were kept once TCRdb had trimmed the public reads at Q25 with fastp and called clones with MiXCR. CDR3 protein sequences are deduplicated, and each keeps its most common genes and DNA. The sample data list approximately 1,000,000 distinct CDR3 sequences, and roughly 31% of these were observed just once. The ten largest clones capture 13% of the sample. No antigen has been identified for these receptors. The treatment or condition label here, explained by the study, means: in vitro stimulation with specific CMV peptide epitopes to enrich CMV-specific T cells. The sequenced sample was cultured CD8+ T cells from PBMCs, obtained from culture after CMV antigen stimulation. Receptor source: a human donor in good health (CMV status not recorded). Some clones in this sample may be carry-over from other donors' samples.

The sample holds a few counts of this clonotype. This rearrangement joins TRBV6-6 to TRBJ2-3; D remains unclear. This CDR3 is 12 amino acids long. Trimming stripped 5 bases from V and 6 bases from J, with 9 bases between. Germline loops: CDR1 MNHNY, CDR2 SVGAGI (reference sequence). CDR3 in amino acids: CASSDRRDTQYF. The CDR3 region has the DNA TGTGCCAGCAGTGATCGGCGCGATACGCAGTATTTT.

This clonotype has just a few counts. This rearrangement joins TRBV7-2 to TRBJ1-5, with D possibly TRBD1 on 5 matching bases. Germline CDR1 SGHTA, CDR2 FQGNSA. V gave up 6 bases and J gave up 7 bases, with 16 bases separating them. This CDR3 is 14 amino acids long. The DNA for the CDR3 is TGTGCCAGCAGGGGGGGGACCGCGGCCCAGCCCCAGCATTTT. Translating it yields CASRGGTAAQPQHF.

The V and J genes are TRBV6-1 and TRBJ2-7; D is uncertain. CDR1 is MNHNS and CDR2 is SASEGT in the germline V gene. Trimming shortened V by 3 bases and J by 9 bases, and 21 bases separated the two germline ends. This CDR3 has 15 residues. CDR3 sequence reads: CASSDKISSGPGQYV. DNA of the CDR3: TGTGCCAGCAGTGATAAGATATCCTCCGGCCCGGGGCAGTACGTC.

At least ten counts were recorded for this clonotype. The chain has TRBV27 and TRBJ1-5; TRBD1 agrees at 10 bases. This CDR3 spans 14 amino acids. Per the germline V gene, CDR1 is MNHEY and CDR2 is SMNVEV (reference sequence). The V gene end was trimmed by 6 bases and the J gene end by 5 bases; junction bases not matched to a gene: 4. CDR3 residues: CASSFGTGDQPQHF. The CDR3 DNA is TGTGCCAGCAGCTTCGGGACAGGGGATCAGCCCCAGCATTTT.

This chain joins TRBV19 and TRBJ1-2, with a tentative D call TRBD1 (6 bases). The CDR3 spans 14 residues. V was clipped by 7 bases and J by 7 bases, with 19 bases between them. Germline-derived CDR1 and CDR2 are LNHDA and SQIVND (reference sequence). CDR3 nucleotides: TGTGCCAGTAATGGCGGCAGGGGCCACCCTGGCTACACCTTC. Translated, it gives CASNGGRGHPGYTF.

Concerning this clonotype itself: Compared with germline, one end of the junction differs, possibly owing to a read error. The rearrangement links TRBV7-3 to TRBJ2-2, with 7 bases that match TRBD2. This CDR3 has 16 residues. The germline V gene encodes CDR1 SGHTA and CDR2 FQGTGA. CDR3 coding DNA: TGTGCCAACAGCAACCGCAGGGAGGGGAACACCGGGGAGCTGTTTTTT. Residues: CANSNRREGNTGELFF.

This clonotype was found a few times. V and J are TRBV14 and TRBJ1-2; D not resolved. V dropped 3 bases and J dropped 4 bases, with 9 bases sitting between them. CDR3 size: 13 residues. Germline loops: CDR1 SGHDN, CDR2 FVKESK. The CDR3 DNA is TGTGCCAGCAGCCATTTGGGCGGCTATGGCTACACCTTC. Protein: CASSHLGGYGYTF.

The rearrangement joins TRBV20-1 to TRBJ2-3; 12 bases map to TRBD2. Germline lookup yields CDR1 DFQATT and CDR2 SNEGSKA (reference sequence). The CDR3 covers 19 residues. The V gene end was trimmed by 0 bases and the J gene end by 0 bases; junction bases not matched to a gene: 10. CDR3 amino acids: CSARDPGTSGPLSTDTQYF. The CDR3 DNA sequence: TGCAGTGCTAGAGATCCAGGGACTAGCGGGCCACTTAGCACAGATACGCAGTATTTT.

This clonotype was observed a few times. This rearrangement joins TRBV6-2 or TRBV6-3 to TRBJ1-5; D not resolved. Looked up from germline, CDR1 is MNHEY and CDR2 is SVGEGT. This CDR3 has 14 amino acids. The V end was cut by 2 bases, the J end by 4 bases, with 9 bases between. DNA for the CDR3: TGTGCCAGCAGTTACATGGCATCGAATCAGCCCCAGCATTTT. Its protein is CASSYMASNQPQHF.

This chain links TRBV4-1 with TRBJ1-5; D is unclear. The CDR3 is 16 residues long. V was trimmed by 0 bases and J by 5 bases, leaving 14 bases between them. The germline gives CDR1 MGHRA, CDR2 YSYEKL. In DNA, the CDR3 is TGCGCCAGCAGCCAAGATCAGGAAAGGGCCCATCAGCCCCAGCATTTT. Encoded protein: CASSQDQERAHQPQHF.

This clonotype has more than one count but fewer than ten. CDR3 in amino acids: CASSFATVNEKLFF. As DNA, the CDR3 is TGTGCCAGCAGTTTTGCGACAGTCAATGAAAAACTGTTTTTT. V and J are TRBV12-3 or TRBV12-4 and TRBJ1-4; possibly TRBD1 for D (5 bases). Trimming pared 3 bases from V and 5 bases from J, leaving 10 bases between. This CDR3 comprises 14 residues.

V is TRBV12-3 or TRBV12-4 and J is TRBJ2-5; the match to TRBD2 covers 13 bases. This CDR3 spans 16 amino acids. After removal of 5 bases from V and 4 bases from J, the junction contained 7 bases not matched to a gene. The CDR3 region has the DNA TGTGCCAGCAGTCACAGACTAGCGGGGGGCCCAGAGACCCAGTACTTC. Its translation: CASSHRLAGGPETQYF.

This chain uses TRBV2 with TRBJ2-7; 7 bases are a match to TRBD1. Germline V lookup: CDR1 SNHLY, CDR2 FYNNEI. V trimming: 7 bases; J trimming: 2 bases; junction bases outside the gene matches: 5. This CDR3 has 13 residues. CDR3 amino acids: CASKGTATYEQYF. Written as DNA, the CDR3 is TGTGCCAGCAAAGGGACAGCCACCTACGAGCAGTACTTC.

The chain joins TRBV4-3 to TRBJ1-1, with no clear D. The CDR3 has 15 residues. Trimming took 1 base from V and 1 from J, leaving 10 bases between them. Germline V gives CDR1 LGHNA, CDR2 YSLEER. CDR3 in DNA: TGCGCCAGCAGCCAAGGTCCCGCCGGGAACACTGAAGCTTTCTTT. Amino acids: CASSQGPAGNTEAFF.

This clonotype was recorded once. V gene TRBV28 combines with J gene TRBJ1-5, with D possibly being TRBD1 (6 bases). The V gene lost 6 bases and the J gene lost 5 bases, with 20 bases spanning the gap. This CDR3 spans 16 amino acids. The germline V gene encodes CDR1 MDHEN and CDR2 SYDVKM. The CDR3 loop is CASSLGTLSIDQPQHF. In DNA, the CDR3 is TGTGCCAGCAGCCTCGGGACACTTTCTATCGATCAGCCCCAGCATTTT.

This chain links TRBV12-3 or TRBV12-4 with TRBJ1-5; 10 nucleotides match TRBD1. V lost 4 bases to trimming and J lost 3 bases; unmatched junction nucleotides: 6. The CDR3 runs to 16 residues. The CDR3 nucleotides read TGTGCCAGCAGTTCCACCGGGACAGGGGACAATCAGCCCCAGCATTTT. Translating it yields CASSSTGTGDNQPQHF.

This clonotype was seen more than once but under ten times. The J gene is TRBJ1-1, the V gene TRBV7-8, with a tentative D call TRBD1 (6 bases). CDR3 size: 18 residues. Germline values: CDR1 SGHVS, CDR2 FQNEAQ. Trimming removed 4 bases at V and 0 bases at J, with 21 bases between. The CDR3 nucleotides are TGTGCCAGCAGCTCAGGGTTGGGGGCCATAGACTTGAACACTGAAGCTTTCTTT. Residues: CASSSGLGAIDLNTEAFF.

This clonotype was counted between two and nine times. The chain employs TRBV7-4 and TRBJ2-7, with D unresolved. The CDR3 is 12 amino acids. Per the germline V gene, CDR1 is SGHVT and CDR2 is SQSDAQ. Trimming pared 1 base from V and 4 bases from J, leaving 5 bases between. CDR3 in DNA: TGTGCCAGCAGCTTAGGATGGTACGAGCAGTACTTC. This gives the protein CASSLGWYEQYF.

A few counts support this clonotype. The genes are TRBV19 and TRBJ2-5; a possible D gene is TRBD2 (5 bases). CDR1 is LNHDA, CDR2 SQIVND, per germline (reference sequence). The ends were cut back, 5 bases at V and 5 bases at J, with 18 bases in the middle. This CDR3 contains 15 residues. The DNA of the CDR3 is TGTGCCAGTAGTCCCCTGGGTCGGGGAAGGGAGACCCAGTACTTC. It codes for CASSPLGRGRETQYF.

V and J are TRBV12-3 or TRBV12-4 and TRBJ2-5, with D uncertain. This CDR3 is 16 amino acids long. Trimming removed 1 base at V and 1 base at J, with 13 bases between. CDR3: CASSLEDQALQETQYF. DNA for the CDR3: TGTGCCAGCAGTTTAGAGGACCAGGCGCTCCAAGAGACCCAGTACTTC.

The CDR3 sequence is CASSQDAEYGDTEAFF. The CDR3 DNA reads TGCGCCAGCAGCCAAGATGCCGAGTACGGCGACACTGAAGCTTTCTTT. The chain employs TRBV4-1 and TRBJ1-1, with D unclear. The CDR3 loop spans 16 amino acids. Trimming took 0 bases from V and 3 from J, leaving 14 bases between them. Germline lookup yields CDR1 MGHRA and CDR2 YSYEKL.

The chain uses TRBV4-3 and TRBJ1-4, with unresolved D. The CDR3 totals 17 residues. V dropped 0 bases and J dropped 8 bases, with 19 bases sitting between them. Germline-derived CDR1 and CDR2 are LGHNA and YSLEER. CDR3 in amino acids: CASSQDWRVGREEKLFF. DNA for the CDR3: TGCGCCAGCAGCCAAGATTGGCGGGTTGGACGTGAGGAAAAACTGTTTTTT.

To note about this clonotype: A much larger clonotype is one base distant, so this may be a read error. The CDR3 sequence is CASSLAPRGDYLNNEQFF. CDR3 in DNA: TGTGCCAGCAGCTTAGCGCCTCGAGGAGACTACCTGAACAATGAGCAGTTCTTC. J is TRBJ2-1 and V is TRBV7-2, with D maybe TRBD2 (5 bases). V lost 0 bases and J lost 5, with 20 bases in between. In germline, CDR1 is SGHTA, CDR2 FQGNSA. The CDR3 length is 18 residues.

The genes are TRBV7-9 and TRBJ2-1; TRBD2 agrees at 7 bases. The CDR3 extends over 15 amino acids. Germline lookup yields CDR1 SEHNR and CDR2 FQNEAQ (reference sequence). After removal of 7 bases from V and 4 bases from J, the junction contained 10 bases not matched to a gene. DNA for the CDR3: TGTGCCAGCACCCATGGGGGGGGAGTTTACAATGAGCAGTTCTTC. It translates to CASTHGGGVYNEQFF.